The rows below give T cell receptor beta chains drawn from one sample of a study of tumor-infiltrating lymphocytes in primary liver carcinoma. TCRdb ran MiXCR on the multiplex PCR reads and lists one entry per CDR3 protein. In the table there are 330,000 or so distinct CDR3 sequences, 65% of which are singletons. Sequencing was done on a sample of peripheral blood. The receptors come from a man aged 35-49 years with primary liver carcinoma and hepatitis B virus infection. CDR3s include the opening cysteine and the closing phenylalanine or tryptophan. A D gene is named only where the DNA matches it firmly. Size tells how often a clone was seen (once, few, many) or the class of an expanded clone, and some rows leave it out.

D gene,clone size,V gene,J gene,CDR3 DNA,CDR3 protein
.,.,TRBV11-1,TRBJ2-7,TGTGCCAGCAGGTGCGGGACAGAGACCTACGAGCCGTACTTC,CASRCGTETYEPYF
TRBD2,many,TRBV6-2/TRBV6-3,TRBJ2-7,TGTGCCAGCAGTTATGGCGGGAGTCGGACCTACGAGCAGTACTTC,CASSYGGSRTYEQYF
TRBD2,.,TRBV11-2,TRBJ2-5,TGTGCCAGCGGCCCCCGGCTGGCGGGAGGGGCGGGCCAAGAGACCCAGTACTTC,CASGPRLAGGAGQETQYF
.,.,TRBV11-2,TRBJ2-7,TGTGCCAGCAGCTTAGGACGTGAACCCTACTACGAGCAGCACTTC,CASSLGREPYYEQHF
.,medium-sized,TRBV11-2,TRBJ2-7,TGTGCCAGCAGCTTCGACCGCCGCTCCTACGAGCAGTACTTC,CASSFDRRSYEQYF
.,few,TRBV30,TRBJ2-7,TGTGCCTGGAGCCCGTCTAAAGGAATTGCCTACGAGCAGTACTTC,CAWSPSKGIAYEQYF
TRBD1,.,TRBV10-2,TRBJ2-7,TGCGCCAGCAGTGAGTTGAGGACAGGGGACGAGCAGTACTTC,CASSELRTGDEQYF
.,.,TRBV6-2/TRBV6-3,TRBJ2-1,TGTGCCAGGAGCTCCGGGTGGAACTCCTACAATGAGCAGCTCTTC,CARSSGWNSYNEQLF
TRBD1,.,TRBV28,TRBJ1-2,TGTGCCTGCAAAGGGGACAGGCCTTTCTACACCTTC,CACKGDRPFYTF
TRBD1,few,TRBV5-6,TRBJ1-1,TGTGCCAGCAGCTTTGGACAGGGGCCCACTGAAGCTTTCTTT,CASSFGQGPTEAFF
TRBD2,.,TRBV5-5,TRBJ2-1,TGTGCCAGCAGCTTTAGTGGGAGGGGTTCCTACAATGAGCACTTCTTC,CASSFSGRGSYNEHFF
.,.,TRBV4-2,TRBJ2-2,TGCGCCAGAAGCCAGCTATCTAAGGAGTGGAGTCCCGGGGAGATGTTTTTT,CARSQLSKEWSPGEMFF
.,once,TRBV5-6,TRBJ2-1,TGTGTCAGCAGCCCTTGGGCGGCGAGGTACAATGAGCAATTCTTC,CVSSPWAARYNEQFF
.,.,TRBV11-2,TRBJ1-1,TGTGGCAGCAGCTTATCCGGGGGCAACACTGAAGCTTTCTTC,CGSSLSGGNTEAFF
.,.,TRBV4-3,TRBJ2-7,TGCCCCAGCAGCCAAGAGTGGGGGTACTCTTCATCCTACGAGCAGTACTTC,CPSSQEWGYSSSYEQYF
.,.,TRBV7-9,TRBJ1-4,TGTGCCAACAGACCCGACAACCCGGGAGCCGAAAAACTGTTTTTT,CANRPDNPGAEKLFF
TRBD1,many,TRBV6-6,TRBJ2-5,TGTGCCAGTACAGGGGCAGCGGTGGAGACCCAGTACTTC,CASTGAAVETQYF
.,many,TRBV10-2,TRBJ2-1,TGCGCCAGCAGCATCCGGGACGGACCGGTCTTC,CASSIRDGPVF
.,.,TRBV11-3,TRBJ2-1,TGTGCCAGCAGCGCCGTACAGGGCAATGAGCAGTTCTTC,CASSAVQGNEQFF
TRBD1,.,TRBV11-2,TRBJ2-1,TGTGCCAGCAGGCGGACAGGGGAGGGTGACACTGAGCAGTTCTTC,CASRRTGEGDTEQFF
TRBD2,.,TRBV6-2/TRBV6-3,TRBJ2-2,TGTGCCAGCAGTTATCGGATAGCGGGAGACACCGGGGAGCTGTTTTTT,CASSYRIAGDTGELFF
.,few,TRBV7-9,TRBJ1-1,TGTGCCAGCAGCTTATCAATCGAGAACACTGAAGCTTTCTTT,CASSLSIENTEAFF
.,.,TRBV4-1,TRBJ2-5,TGCGCCAGCAGCCAAGCCCTCTGGGGCAGGGAGCAGTACTTC,CASSQALWGREQYF
TRBD1,many,TRBV4-1,TRBJ1-5,TGCGCCAGCAGCCAAGGGCTGGGACAGGGAGATCAGCCCCAGCATTTT,CASSQGLGQGDQPQHF
TRBD2,.,TRBV28,TRBJ2-6,TGTGCCAGCAGTTTTAATAGCGGGAGATCTGGGGCCAACGTCCTGACTTTC,CASSFNSGRSGANVLTF
.,.,TRBV11-2,TRBJ2-7,TGTGCCAGCAGCCCGAGGTGGGGGTCCTACAAACAGTACTTC,CASSPRWGSYKQYF
.,.,TRBV11-2,TRBJ2-1,TGTGGCAGCAGCCTGGGCAGTGAGCAGTTCTTC,CGSSLGSEQFF
.,many,TRBV5-4,TRBJ2-2,TGTGCCAGCAGCTTCACCCCGGGACCTGCGAACACCGGGGAGCTGTTTTTT,CASSFTPGPANTGELFF